This T cell receptor beta chain derives from a study of T cell responses to AZD1222 COVID-19 vaccine (dated by TCRdb to the early 2020s). About the full investigation: Because spike-specific TCR depth and breadth did not differ between the two schedules, AZD1222 recipients who got a second dose at roughly 4 weeks were pooled with those who got a second dose at roughly 12 weeks. Trial participants were enrolled into age subgroups of 18-55, 56-69 and 70-plus years, which contained 148, 28 and 57 TCR-sequenced participants, respectively. TCR sequencing covered roughly 230 trial participants: 207 given two doses of AZD1222 and 26 given two doses of MenACWY control vaccine. Broad study findings and their caveats: In the small 56-69-year group, the increase in depth fell short of significance, most likely because of low power. Participants were mostly white British and included more females than males, and it was suggested by the authors that clonal diversity may have been underestimated. The vaccine-associated CD4 TCRs covered the entire spike protein, and the dominant responses fell in regions 160-218 and 743-854. Because no samples from the day 14 peak response were available, repertoires could be characterized only after the peak T cell response. A significant rise in spike-specific TCR breadth and depth was observed after two AZD1222 doses relative to day 0 and relative to MenACWY recipients. Reportedly, almost half of the unique spike-specific TCRs recognized epitopes lying outside the regions that are mutated in the B.1.351 and B.1.1.7 variants. Conclusions about previously exposed vaccinees are limited, since just 5 to 7 AZD1222 recipients were seropositive for SARS-CoV-2 at baseline.

The sample's time point label is to be understood as: baseline before first vaccination. Samples from vaccinated people were obtained from the UK trials COV001 and COV002, which included a single-blind randomized controlled phase 2/3 trial of AZD1222 (ChAdOx1 nCoV-19) in healthy adults. For TCRbeta chain sequencing, PBMC samples were collected from trial participants at day 0 and at day 28 after the second dose. The CDR3 regions of human TCRbeta chains were subjected to immunosequencing. The authors' analysis ran thus. Repertoire TCRs were checked for matches against a reference library of SARS-CoV-2-specific TCRs that had been generated using the MIRA antigen-specificity platform. Breadth meant the fraction of unique TCRs that were SARS-CoV-2-associated, whereas depth meant the fraction of total T cells that were SARS-CoV-2-associated. Using the MIRA data, each spike-specific TCR was assigned both to the spike region to which the TCR was reactive and to a CD4 or CD8 class. Log10-transformed breadth and depth values were compared by one-way ANOVA with Sidak's multiple comparisons tests. This immuneACCESS table, as held by TCRdb, lists in-frame sequences with V and J called but not all clones. Of the missing ones, under half trace to an unresolved V gene in checked studies; the others have no known cause. V, J and clone size reflect that table, while D and trimming were determined from the DNA. Counted in this sample were 120,000 or so clones; around 81% of them appeared once. The ten biggest clones cover 4.6% of the sample.

CDR1 MGHDK and CDR2 SYGVNS are derived from the germline V gene. Trimming accounts for 5 bases at V and 12 bases at J, while the number of junction bases matched to no gene is 18. The CDR3 holds 15 amino acids from the cysteine to the phenylalanine. Only CDR3 DNA is held: 45 bases, read in frame from base 1. Comments on this clone: Its antigen specificity is not known. No much larger clone exists at a distance of one base, and base qualities are not known.

The sequence derives from an adult in good health. The receptor chain draws on TRBV25-1 and TRBJ2-7; the junction holds 8 bases that match TRBD1. The sequencing used peripheral blood, collected on day 0 of AZD1222 vaccination. The DNA is as follows: TGTGCCAGCAGTCCAAAGACAGGGGACCTTCGAAGTACGTACTTC. The resulting protein is CASSPKTGDLRSTYF.